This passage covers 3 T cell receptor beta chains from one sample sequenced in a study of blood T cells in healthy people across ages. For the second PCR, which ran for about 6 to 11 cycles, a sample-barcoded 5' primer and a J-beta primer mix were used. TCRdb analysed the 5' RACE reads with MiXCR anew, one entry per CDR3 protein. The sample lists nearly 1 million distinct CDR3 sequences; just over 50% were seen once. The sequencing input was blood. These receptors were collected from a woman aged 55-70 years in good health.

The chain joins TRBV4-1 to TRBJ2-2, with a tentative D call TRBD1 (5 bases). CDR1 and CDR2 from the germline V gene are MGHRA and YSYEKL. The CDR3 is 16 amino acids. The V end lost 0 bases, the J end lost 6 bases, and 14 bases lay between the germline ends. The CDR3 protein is CASSQDLNLGAGELFF. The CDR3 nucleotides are TGCGCCAGCAGCCAAGATTTAAACTTAGGGGCCGGGGAGCTGTTTTTT.

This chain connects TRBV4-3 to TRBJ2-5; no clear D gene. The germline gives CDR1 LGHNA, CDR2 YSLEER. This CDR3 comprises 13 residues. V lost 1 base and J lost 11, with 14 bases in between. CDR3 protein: CASSQVGLSEQYF. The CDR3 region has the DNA TGCGCCAGCAGCCAAGTGGGGTTGTCTGAGCAGTACTTC.

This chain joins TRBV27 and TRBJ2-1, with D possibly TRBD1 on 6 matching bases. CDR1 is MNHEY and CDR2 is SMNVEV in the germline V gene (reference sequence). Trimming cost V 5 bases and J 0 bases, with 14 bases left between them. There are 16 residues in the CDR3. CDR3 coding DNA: TGTGCCAGCAGTCTTAACCGGGACATCTCCTACAATGAGCAGTTCTTC. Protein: CASSLNRDISYNEQFF.